The source of this T cell receptor beta chain is a study of CD8+ T cells in alopecia areata. Collection of lesional scalp punch biopsies and peripheral blood was performed in alopecia areata patients. The V gene end was trimmed by 6 bases and the J gene end by 9 bases; junction bases not matched to a gene: 8. This CDR3 spans 14 amino acids. The germline V gene encodes CDR1 SGHAT and CDR2 FQNNGV. Following extraction, RNA underwent reverse transcription to cDNA, which served as the sequencing template. Clones were read by immunoSEQ multiplex PCR, and TCRdb kept only the in-frame ones, dropping some. The sample shows about 5,700 clones, approximately 60% of them seen only once.

The chain carries TRBV11-2 and TRBJ2-1; TRBD2 matches 10 bases. The specimen was skin, collected at week 0. The receptor was derived from a human donor with alopecia areata. In DNA, the CDR3 is TGTGCCAGCAGGGCAGCGGGGGGGCATGGTGAGCAGTTCTTC. Its protein product is CASRAAGGHGEQFF.